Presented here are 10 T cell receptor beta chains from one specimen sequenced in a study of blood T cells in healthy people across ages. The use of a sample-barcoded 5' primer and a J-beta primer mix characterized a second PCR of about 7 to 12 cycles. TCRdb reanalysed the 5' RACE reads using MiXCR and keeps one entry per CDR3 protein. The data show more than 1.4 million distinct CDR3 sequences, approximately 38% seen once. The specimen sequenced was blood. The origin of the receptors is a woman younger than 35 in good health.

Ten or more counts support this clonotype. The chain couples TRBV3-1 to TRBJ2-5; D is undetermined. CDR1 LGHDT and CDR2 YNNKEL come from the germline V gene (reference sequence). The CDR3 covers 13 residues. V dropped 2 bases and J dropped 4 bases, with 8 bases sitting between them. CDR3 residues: CASSQTLGETQYF. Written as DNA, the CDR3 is TGTGCCAGCAGCCAAACCTTGGGAGAGACCCAGTACTTC.

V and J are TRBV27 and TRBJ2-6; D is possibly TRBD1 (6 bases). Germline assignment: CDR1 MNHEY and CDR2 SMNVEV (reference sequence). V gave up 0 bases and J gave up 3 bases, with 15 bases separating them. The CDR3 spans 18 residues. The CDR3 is CASSLSWGQGLGANVLTF. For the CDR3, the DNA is TGTGCCAGCAGTTTATCGTGGGGGCAGGGGCTTGGGGCCAACGTCCTGACTTTC.

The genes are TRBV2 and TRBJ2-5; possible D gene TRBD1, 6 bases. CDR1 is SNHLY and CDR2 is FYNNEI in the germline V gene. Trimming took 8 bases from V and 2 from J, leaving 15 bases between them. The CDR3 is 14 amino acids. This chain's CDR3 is CASRRTAVQETQYF. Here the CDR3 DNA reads TGTGCCAGCCGCCGGACAGCTGTACAAGAGACCCAGTACTTC.

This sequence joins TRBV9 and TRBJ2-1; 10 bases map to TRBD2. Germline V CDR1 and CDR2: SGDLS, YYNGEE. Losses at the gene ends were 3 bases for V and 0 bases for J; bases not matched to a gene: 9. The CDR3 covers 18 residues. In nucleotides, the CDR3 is TGTGCCAGCAGCGAAGTAGCGGGAGGTCGAAGCTCCTACAATGAGCAGTTCTTC. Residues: CASSEVAGGRSSYNEQFF.

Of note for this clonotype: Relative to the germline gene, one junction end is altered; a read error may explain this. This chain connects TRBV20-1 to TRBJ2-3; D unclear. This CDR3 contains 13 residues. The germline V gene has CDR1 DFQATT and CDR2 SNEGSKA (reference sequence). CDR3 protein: CCARQKGADTQYF. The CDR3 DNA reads TGCTGTGCTAGACAAAAGGGCGCAGATACGCAGTATTTT.

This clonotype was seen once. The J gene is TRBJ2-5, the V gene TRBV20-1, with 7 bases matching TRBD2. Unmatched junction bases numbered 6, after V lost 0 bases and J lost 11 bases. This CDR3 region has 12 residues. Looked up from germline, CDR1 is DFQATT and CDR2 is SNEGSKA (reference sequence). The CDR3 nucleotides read TGCAGTGCTAGAGAGGCGGGGGATGAGCAGTACTTC. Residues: CSAREAGDEQYF.

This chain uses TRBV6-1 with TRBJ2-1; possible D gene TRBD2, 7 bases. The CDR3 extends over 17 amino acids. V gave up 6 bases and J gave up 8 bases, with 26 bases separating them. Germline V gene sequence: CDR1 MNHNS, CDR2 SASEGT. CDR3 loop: CASSSIPRGGGRHEQFF. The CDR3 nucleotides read TGTGCCAGCAGCTCCATTCCTAGGGGGGGTGGGCGGCATGAGCAGTTCTTC.

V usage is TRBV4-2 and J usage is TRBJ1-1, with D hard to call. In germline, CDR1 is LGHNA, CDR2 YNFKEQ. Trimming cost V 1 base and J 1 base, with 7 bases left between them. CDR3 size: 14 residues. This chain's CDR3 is CASSQADTNTEAFF. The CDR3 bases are TGTGCCAGCAGCCAAGCTGACACGAACACTGAAGCTTTCTTT.

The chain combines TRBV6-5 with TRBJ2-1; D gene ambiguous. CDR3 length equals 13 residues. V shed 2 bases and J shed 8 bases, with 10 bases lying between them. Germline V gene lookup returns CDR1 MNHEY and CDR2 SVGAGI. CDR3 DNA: TGTGCCAGCAGTTACCCTGGGCGAGATGAGCAGTTCTTC. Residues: CASSYPGRDEQFF.

CDR3 residues: CASSSLGEGLADYGYTF. CDR3 DNA: TGTGCCAGCAGTTCCCTGGGAGAAGGGTTGGCCGACTATGGCTACACCTTC. V and J are TRBV27 and TRBJ1-2; D is undetermined. Trimming shortened V by 4 bases and J by 3 bases, and 21 bases separated the two germline ends. The CDR3 runs 17 residues. Per germline, CDR1 MNHEY and CDR2 SMNVEV (reference sequence).